This TCR beta chain is from a study of blood T cells in healthy people across ages. General study results and limits: Researchers said unsorted PBMCs prevented a conclusive naive versus antigen-experienced comparison.

Healthy Caucasians from Russia aged 6 to 90 served as donors. This CDR3 is 16 amino acids long. The germline CDR1 and CDR2 sequences are MNHEY and SVGEGT. J gave up 7 bases and V 5 bases, and 14 bases lay outside the gene matches. Turning to this clonotype: Its antigen remains unknown.

Alongside a J-beta primer mix, a sample-barcoded 5' primer served in a second PCR lasting about 7 to 12 cycles. From the 5' RACE reads, TCRdb called clonotypes with MiXCR, one entry per CDR3 protein. Of 1.5 million or so distinct CDR3 sequences listed, roughly 45% were seen once; the top ten hold 7% to 9.5%. The source material was blood. This chain joins TRBV6-2 or TRBV6-3 and TRBJ2-1; 7 bases align to TRBD1. The TCR was taken from a woman aged 18-29 years in good health. This CDR3 reads CASSRQVAVQGNEQFF. The CDR3 coding sequence is TGTGCCAGCAGTCGACAAGTTGCCGTACAGGGGAATGAGCAGTTCTTC.